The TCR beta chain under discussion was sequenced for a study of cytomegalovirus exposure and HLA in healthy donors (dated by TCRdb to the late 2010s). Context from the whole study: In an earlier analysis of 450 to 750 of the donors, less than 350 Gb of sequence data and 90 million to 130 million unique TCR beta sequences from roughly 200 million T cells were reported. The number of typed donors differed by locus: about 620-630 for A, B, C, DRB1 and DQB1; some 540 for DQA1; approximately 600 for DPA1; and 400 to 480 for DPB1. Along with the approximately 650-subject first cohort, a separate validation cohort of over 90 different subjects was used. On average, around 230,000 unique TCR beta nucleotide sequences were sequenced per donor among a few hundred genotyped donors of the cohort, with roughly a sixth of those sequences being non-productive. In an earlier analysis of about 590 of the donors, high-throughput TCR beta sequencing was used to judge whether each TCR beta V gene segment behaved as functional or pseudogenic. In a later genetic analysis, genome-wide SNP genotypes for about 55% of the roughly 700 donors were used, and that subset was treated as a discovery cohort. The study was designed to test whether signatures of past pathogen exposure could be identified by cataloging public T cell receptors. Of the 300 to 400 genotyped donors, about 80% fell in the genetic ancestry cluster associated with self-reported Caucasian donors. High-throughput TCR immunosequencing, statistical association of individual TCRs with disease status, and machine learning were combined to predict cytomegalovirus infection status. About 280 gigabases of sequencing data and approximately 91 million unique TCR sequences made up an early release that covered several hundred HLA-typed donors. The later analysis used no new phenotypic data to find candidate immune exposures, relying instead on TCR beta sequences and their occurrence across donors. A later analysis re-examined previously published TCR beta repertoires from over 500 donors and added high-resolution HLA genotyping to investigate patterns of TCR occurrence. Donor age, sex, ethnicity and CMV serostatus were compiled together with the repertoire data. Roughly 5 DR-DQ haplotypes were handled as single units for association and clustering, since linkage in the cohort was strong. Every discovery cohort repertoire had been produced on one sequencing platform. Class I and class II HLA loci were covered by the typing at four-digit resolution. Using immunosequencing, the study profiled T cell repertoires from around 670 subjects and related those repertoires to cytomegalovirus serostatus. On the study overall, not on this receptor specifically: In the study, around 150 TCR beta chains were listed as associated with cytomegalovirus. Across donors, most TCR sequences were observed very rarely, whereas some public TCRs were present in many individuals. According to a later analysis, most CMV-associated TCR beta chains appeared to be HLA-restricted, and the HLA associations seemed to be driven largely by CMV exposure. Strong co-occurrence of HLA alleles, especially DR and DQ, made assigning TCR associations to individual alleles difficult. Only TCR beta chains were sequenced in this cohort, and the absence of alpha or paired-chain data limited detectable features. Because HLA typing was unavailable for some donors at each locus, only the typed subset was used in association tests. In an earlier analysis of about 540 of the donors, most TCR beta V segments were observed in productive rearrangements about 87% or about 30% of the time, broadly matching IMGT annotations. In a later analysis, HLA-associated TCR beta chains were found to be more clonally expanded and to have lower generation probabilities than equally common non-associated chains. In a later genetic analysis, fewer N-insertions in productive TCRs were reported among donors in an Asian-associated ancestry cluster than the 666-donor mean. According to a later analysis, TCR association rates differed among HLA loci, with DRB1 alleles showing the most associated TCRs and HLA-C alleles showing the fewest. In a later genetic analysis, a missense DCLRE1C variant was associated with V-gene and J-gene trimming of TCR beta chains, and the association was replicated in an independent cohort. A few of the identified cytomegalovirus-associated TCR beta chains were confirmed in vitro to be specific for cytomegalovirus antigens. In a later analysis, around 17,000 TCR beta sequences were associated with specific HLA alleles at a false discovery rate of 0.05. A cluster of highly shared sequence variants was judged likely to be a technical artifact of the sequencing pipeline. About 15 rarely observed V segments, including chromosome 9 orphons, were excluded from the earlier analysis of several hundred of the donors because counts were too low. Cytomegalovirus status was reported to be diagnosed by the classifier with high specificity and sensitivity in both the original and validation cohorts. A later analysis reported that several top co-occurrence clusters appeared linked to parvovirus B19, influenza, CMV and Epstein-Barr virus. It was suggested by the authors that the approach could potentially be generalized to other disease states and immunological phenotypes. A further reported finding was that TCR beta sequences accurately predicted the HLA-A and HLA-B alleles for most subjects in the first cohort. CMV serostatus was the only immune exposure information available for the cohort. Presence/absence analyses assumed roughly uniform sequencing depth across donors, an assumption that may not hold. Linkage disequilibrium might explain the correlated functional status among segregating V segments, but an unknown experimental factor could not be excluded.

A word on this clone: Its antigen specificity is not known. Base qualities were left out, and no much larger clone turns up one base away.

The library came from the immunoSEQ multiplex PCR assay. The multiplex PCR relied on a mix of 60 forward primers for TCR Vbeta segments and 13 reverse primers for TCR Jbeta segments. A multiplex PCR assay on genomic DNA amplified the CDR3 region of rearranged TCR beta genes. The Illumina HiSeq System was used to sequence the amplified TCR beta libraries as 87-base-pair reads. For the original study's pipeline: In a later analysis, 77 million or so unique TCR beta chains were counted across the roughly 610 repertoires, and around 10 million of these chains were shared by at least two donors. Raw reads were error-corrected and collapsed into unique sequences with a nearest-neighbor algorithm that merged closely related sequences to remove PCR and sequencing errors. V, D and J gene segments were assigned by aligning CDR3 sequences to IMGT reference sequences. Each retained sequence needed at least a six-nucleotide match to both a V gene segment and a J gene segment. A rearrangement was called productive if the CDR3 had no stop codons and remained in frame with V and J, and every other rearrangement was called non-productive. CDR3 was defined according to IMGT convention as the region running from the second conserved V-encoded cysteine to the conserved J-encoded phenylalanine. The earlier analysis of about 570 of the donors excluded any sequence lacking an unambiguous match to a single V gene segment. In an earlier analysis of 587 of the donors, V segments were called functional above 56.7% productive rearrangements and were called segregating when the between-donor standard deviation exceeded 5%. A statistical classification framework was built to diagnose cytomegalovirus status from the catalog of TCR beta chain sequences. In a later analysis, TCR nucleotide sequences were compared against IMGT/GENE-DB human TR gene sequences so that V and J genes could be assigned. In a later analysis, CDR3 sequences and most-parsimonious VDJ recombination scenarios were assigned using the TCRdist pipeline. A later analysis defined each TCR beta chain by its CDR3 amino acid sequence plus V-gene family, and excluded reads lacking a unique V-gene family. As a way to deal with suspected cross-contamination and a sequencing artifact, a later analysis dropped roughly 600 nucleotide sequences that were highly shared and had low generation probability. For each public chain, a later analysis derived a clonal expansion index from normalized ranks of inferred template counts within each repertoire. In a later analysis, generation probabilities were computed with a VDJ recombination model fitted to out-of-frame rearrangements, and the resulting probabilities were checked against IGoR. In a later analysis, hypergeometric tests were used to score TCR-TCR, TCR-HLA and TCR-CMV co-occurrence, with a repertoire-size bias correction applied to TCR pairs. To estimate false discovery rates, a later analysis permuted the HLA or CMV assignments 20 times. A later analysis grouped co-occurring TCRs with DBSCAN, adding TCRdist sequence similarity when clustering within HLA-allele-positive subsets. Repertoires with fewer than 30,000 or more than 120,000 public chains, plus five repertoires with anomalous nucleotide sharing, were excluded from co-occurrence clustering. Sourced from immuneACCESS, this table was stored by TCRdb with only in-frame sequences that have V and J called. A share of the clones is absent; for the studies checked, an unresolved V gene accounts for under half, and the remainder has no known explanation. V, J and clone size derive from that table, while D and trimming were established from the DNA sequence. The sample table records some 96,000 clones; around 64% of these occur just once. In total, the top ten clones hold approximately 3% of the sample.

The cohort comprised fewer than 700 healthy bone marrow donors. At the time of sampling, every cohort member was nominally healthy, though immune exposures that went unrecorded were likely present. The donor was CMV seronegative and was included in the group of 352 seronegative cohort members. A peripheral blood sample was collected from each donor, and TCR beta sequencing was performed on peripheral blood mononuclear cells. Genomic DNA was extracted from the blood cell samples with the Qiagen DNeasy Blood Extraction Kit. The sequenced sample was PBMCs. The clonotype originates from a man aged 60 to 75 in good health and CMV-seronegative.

The CDR3 loop reads CASREQGAGGELFF. The nucleotide sequence reads as follows: TGTGCCAGCAGGGAGCAGGGGGCCGGCGGGGAGCTGTTTTTT. The chain is assembled from TRBV6-1 and TRBJ2-2, with 8 central nucleotides matching TRBD1. Spanning cysteine to phenylalanine, the CDR3 consists of 14 amino acids. The sequence is cut down to CDR3 DNA, 42 bases in frame from base 1. The germline V gene sets CDR1 to MNHNS and CDR2 to SASEGT. Germline trimming: 6 bases from V, 7 bases from J; junction bases outside gene matches: 7.